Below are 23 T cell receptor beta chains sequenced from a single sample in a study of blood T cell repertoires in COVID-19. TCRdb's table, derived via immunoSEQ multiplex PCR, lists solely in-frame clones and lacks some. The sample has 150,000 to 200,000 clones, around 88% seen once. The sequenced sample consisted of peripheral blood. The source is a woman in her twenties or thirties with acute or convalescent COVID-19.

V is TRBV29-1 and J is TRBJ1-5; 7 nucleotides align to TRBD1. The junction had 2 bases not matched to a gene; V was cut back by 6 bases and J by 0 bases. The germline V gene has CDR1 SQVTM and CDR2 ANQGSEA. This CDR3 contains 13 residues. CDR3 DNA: TGCAGCGTGGGGACAGATAGCAATCAGCCCCAGCATTTT. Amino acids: CSVGTDSNQPQHF.

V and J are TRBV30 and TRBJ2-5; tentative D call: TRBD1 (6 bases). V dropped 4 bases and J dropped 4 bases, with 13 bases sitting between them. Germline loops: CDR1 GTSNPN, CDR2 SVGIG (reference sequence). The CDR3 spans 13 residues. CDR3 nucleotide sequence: TGTGCCTGGATCCCAGGGGCGGGAGAGACCCAGTACTTC. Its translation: CAWIPGAGETQYF.

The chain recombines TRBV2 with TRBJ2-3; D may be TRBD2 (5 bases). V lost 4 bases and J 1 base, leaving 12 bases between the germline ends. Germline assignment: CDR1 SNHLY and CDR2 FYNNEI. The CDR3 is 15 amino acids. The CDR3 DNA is TGTGCCAGCAGTGGTCCCTATAGCGGCACAGATACGCAGTATTTT. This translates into CASSGPYSGTDTQYF.

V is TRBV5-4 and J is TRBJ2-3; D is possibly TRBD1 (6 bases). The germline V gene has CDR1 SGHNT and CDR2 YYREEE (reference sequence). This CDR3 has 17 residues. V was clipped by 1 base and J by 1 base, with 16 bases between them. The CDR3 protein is CASSLNMGAVGTDTQYF. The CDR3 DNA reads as TGTGCCAGCAGCTTGAATATGGGGGCAGTAGGCACAGATACGCAGTATTTT. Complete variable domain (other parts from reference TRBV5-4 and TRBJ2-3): ETGVTQSPTHLIKTRGQQVTLRCSSQSGHNTVSWYQQALGQGPQFIFQYYREEENGRGNFPPRFSGLQFPNYSSELNVNALELDDSALYLCASSLNMGAVGTDTQYFGPGTRLTVL.

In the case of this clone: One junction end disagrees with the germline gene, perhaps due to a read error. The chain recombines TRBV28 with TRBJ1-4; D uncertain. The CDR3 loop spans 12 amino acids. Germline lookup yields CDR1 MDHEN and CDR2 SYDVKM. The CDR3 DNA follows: TGTGCCAGCAGTCTCTATGGACGGGAATTAGTTTTT. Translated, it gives CASSLYGRELVF.

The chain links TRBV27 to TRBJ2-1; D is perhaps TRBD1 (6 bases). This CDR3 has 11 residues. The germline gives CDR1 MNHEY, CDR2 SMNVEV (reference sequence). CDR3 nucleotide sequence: TGTGCTTCCACAGGGTACAATGAGCAGTTCTTC. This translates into CASTGYNEQFF.

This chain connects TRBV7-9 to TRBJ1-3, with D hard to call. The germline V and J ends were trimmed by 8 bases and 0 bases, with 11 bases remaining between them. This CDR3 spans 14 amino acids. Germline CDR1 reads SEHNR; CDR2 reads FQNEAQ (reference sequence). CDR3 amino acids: CASFRLASGNTIYF. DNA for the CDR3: TGTGCCAGCTTCCGATTAGCCTCTGGAAACACCATATATTTT.

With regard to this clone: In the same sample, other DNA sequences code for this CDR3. For the CDR3, the DNA is TGTGCCAGCTCAGGACAGAAGAACACTGAAGCTTTCTTT. This gives the protein CASSGQKNTEAFF. The V and J genes are TRBV18 and TRBJ1-1; TRBD1 is a possible D gene (6 bases). Germline V gene lookup returns CDR1 KGHSH and CDR2 LQKENI. CDR3 length equals 13 residues. V was shortened by 5 bases and J by 1 base, with 8 bases between the two germline ends.

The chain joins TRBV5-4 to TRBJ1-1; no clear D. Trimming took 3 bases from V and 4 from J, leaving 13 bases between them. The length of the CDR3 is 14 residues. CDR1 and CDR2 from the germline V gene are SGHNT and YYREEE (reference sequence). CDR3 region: CASSSPVRGTEAFF. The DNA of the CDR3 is TGTGCCAGCAGCTCCCCAGTGAGAGGCACTGAAGCTTTCTTT.

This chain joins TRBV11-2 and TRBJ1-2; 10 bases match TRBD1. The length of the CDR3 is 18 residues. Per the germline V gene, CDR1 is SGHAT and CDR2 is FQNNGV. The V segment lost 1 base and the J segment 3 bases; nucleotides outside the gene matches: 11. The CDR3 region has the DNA TGTGCCAGCAGCTTAGTGGTGGGGACAGGGGCAGGAGACTATGGCTACACCTTC. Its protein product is CASSLVVGTGAGDYGYTF.

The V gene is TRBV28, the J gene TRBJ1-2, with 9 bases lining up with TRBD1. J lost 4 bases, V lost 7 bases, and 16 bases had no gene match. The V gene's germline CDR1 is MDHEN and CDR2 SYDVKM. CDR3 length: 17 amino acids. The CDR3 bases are TGTGCCAGCACCGCGCTTCGCGGGGACAGGGTGTTCTATGGCTACACCTTC. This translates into CASTALRGDRVFYGYTF.

The CDR3 reads CASSLSQGAPDTQYF. In DNA, the CDR3 is TGTGCCAGCAGCTTAAGTCAGGGGGCTCCAGATACGCAGTATTTT. The J gene is TRBJ2-3, the V gene TRBV11-2; 8 nucleotides agree with TRBD1. This CDR3 is built from 15 residues. CDR1 is SGHAT, CDR2 FQNNGV, per germline. V shed 2 bases and J 4 bases; nucleotides not matched to a gene: 5.

This chain's CDR3 is CASSRVPGFGETQYF. Written as DNA, the CDR3 is TGTGCCAGCAGCCGCGTACCGGGGTTCGGGGAGACCCAGTACTTC. The chain recombines TRBV14 with TRBJ2-5; possibly TRBD2 for D (5 bases). Germline V gene sequence: CDR1 SGHDN, CDR2 FVKESK. V lost 4 bases and J 5 bases, leaving 17 bases between the germline ends. This CDR3 comprises 15 residues.

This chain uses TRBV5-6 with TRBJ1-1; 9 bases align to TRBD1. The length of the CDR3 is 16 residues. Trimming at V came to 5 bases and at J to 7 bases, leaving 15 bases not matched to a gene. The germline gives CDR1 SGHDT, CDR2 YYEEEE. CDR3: CASSPRDRDYLGEAFF. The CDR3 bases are TGTGCCAGCAGTCCCCGGGACAGGGACTATCTGGGTGAAGCTTTCTTT. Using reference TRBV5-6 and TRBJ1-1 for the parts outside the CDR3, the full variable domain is DAGVTQSPTHLIKTRGQQVTLRCSPKSGHDTVSWYQQALGQGPQFIFQYYEEEERQRGNFPDRFSGHQFPNYSSELNVNALLLGDSALYLCASSPRDRDYLGEAFFGQGTRLTVV.

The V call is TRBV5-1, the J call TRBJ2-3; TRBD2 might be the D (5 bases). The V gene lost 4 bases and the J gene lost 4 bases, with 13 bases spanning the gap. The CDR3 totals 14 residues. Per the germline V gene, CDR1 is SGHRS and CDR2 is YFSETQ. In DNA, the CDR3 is TGCGCCAGCAGCCCCCGGGGTTGGGCAGATACGCAGTATTTT. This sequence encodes CASSPRGWADTQYF.

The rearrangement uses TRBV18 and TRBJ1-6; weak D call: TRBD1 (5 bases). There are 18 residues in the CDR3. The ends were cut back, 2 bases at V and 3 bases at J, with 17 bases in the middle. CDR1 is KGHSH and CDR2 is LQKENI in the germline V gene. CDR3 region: CASSPKGQGNRYNSPLHF. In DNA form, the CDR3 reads TGTGCCAGCTCACCAAAGGGGCAGGGTAACCGCTATAATTCACCCCTCCACTTT.

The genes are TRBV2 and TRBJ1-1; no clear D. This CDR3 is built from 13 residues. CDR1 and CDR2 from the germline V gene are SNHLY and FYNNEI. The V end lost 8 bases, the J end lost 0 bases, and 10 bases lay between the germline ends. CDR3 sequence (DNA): TGTGCCAGCCGATCTACGGTGAACACTGAAGCTTTCTTT. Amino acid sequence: CASRSTVNTEAFF.

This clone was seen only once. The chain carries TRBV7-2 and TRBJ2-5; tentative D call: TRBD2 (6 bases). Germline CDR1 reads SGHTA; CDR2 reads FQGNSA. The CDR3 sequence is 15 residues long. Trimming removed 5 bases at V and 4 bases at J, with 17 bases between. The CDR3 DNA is TGTGCCAGCAGCGTCTCTGGCGGGAAAGGAGAGACCCAGTACTTC. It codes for CASSVSGGKGETQYF.

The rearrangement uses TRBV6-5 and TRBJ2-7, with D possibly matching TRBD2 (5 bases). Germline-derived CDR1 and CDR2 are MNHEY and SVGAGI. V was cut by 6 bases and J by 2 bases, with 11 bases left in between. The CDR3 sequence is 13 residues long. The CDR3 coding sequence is TGTGCCAGCAGGGTGACGGGGACCTACGAGCAGTACTTC. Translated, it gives CASRVTGTYEQYF.

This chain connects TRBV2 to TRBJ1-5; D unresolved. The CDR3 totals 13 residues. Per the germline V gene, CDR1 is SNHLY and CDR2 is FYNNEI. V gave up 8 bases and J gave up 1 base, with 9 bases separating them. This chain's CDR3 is CASAVESNQPQHF. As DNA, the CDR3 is TGTGCCAGCGCGGTCGAAAGCAATCAGCCCCAGCATTTT. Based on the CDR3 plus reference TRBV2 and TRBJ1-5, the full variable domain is EPEVTQTPSHQVTQMGQEVILRCVPISNHLYFYWYRQILGQKVEFLVSFYNNEISEKSEIFDDQFSVERPDGSNFTLKIRSTKLEDSAMYFCASAVESNQPQHFGDGTRLSIL.

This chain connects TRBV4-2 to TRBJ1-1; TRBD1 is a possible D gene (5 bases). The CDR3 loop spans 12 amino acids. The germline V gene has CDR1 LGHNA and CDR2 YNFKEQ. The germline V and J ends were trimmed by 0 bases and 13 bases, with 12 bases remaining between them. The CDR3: CASSQEGVVGFF. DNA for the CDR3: TGTGCCAGCAGCCAAGAAGGGGTGGTTGGTTTCTTT.

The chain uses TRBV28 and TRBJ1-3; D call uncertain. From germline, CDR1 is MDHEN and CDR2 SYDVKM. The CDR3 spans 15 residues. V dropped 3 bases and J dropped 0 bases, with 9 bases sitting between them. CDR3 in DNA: TGTGCCAGCAGTTTCGAGGCTAGCTCTGGAAACACCATATATTTT. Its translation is CASSFEASSGNTIYF.

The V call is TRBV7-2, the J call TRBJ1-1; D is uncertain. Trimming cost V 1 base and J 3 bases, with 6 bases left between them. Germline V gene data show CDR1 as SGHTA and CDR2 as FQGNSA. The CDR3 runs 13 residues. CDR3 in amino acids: CASSLDRDTEAFF. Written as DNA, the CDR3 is TGTGCCAGCAGCTTAGATCGCGACACTGAAGCTTTCTTT.